This T cell receptor (beta chain) was found in a study of blood T cells in healthy people across ages. The use of a sample-barcoded 5' primer and a J-beta primer mix characterized a second PCR of 7 to 11 cycles. Sequencing recovered at least 2.5 million CDR3-containing paired-end reads from each sample. One entry per CDR3 protein, called by TCRdb with MiXCR from the 5' RACE reads. The data show a few hundred thousand distinct CDR3 sequences, 52% seen once. The CDR3 contains 16 residues. The ends were cut back, 1 base at V and 2 bases at J, with 11 bases in the middle. Germline-derived CDR1 and CDR2 are KGHDR and SFDVKD. Comments on this clonotype: The antigen is undetermined.

Study-level results: Observed TCR beta diversity per million T cells went down as age went up. This fall followed a roughly linear course with age. Without sorted subsets, naive and antigen-experienced compartments could not be conclusively compared.

Healthy Russian Caucasian donors spanned ages about 6 to 100 years. The sequenced material came from blood. The V call is TRBV24-1, the J call TRBJ2-1, with D possibly TRBD1 on 7 matching bases. This sequence was found in a man between 60 and 75 years old in good health. DNA of the CDR3: TGTGCCACCAGTGATTTCAGGGGGGCGCCCTACAATGAGCAGTTCTTC. Translation: CATSDFRGAPYNEQFF.